This TCR beta chain was sequenced for a study of OX40 agonist ivuxolimab in advanced cancers. Looking at the study overall: With ivuxolimab, an agonistic anti-OX40 (CD134) antibody, patients were treated. Three individuals attained partial responses, comprising one hepatocellular carcinoma case and two cutaneous melanoma cases.

Data came from immunoSEQ multiplex PCR; TCRdb stores just in-frame clones and leaves some out. The sample contains tens of thousands of clones, about nine tenths of which appear only once. Germline V lookup: CDR1 SGHVS, CDR2 FNYEAQ. With 2 bases clipped from V and 6 bases from J, the junction kept 15 bases outside the gene matches. The CDR3 extends over 17 amino acids. The sequences come from CD4+ or CD8+ T cells sorted from blood, collected in a trial of the OX40 agonist ivuxolimab. The chain combines TRBV7-6 with TRBJ2-7; 8 positions agree with TRBD1. This receptor was obtained from an adult with an advanced solid tumor such as melanoma, head and neck, liver or kidney cancer. The CDR3 nucleotides read TGTGCCAGCAGCTTATTGGATGGACAGGGTACGGGCGGCGAGCAGTACTTC. Amino acids: CASSLLDGQGTGGEQYF.